These T cell receptor beta chains were read from a single sample in a study of blood T cell repertoires in COVID-19. Measured with immunoSEQ multiplex PCR; TCRdb has only the in-frame clones, and not every one. This repertoire shows some 250,000 clones, approximately 83% found once; its top ten account for 1.5% to 2%. The sequenced material came from PBMCs or T cells enriched from blood (not recorded which). Receptor source: a woman aged 45-65 years who had recovered from COVID-19. CDR3s include the opening cysteine and the closing phenylalanine or tryptophan. D genes are given only for firm matches. Not every row has a clone size; where given, it reads once, few, many or a size class.

TRBV10-3,TRBJ1-1,NA,NA,CAISAQGIETFF,TGTGCCATCAGTGCACAGGGTATCGAAACTTTCTTT
TRBV9,TRBJ2-2,NA,TRBD2,CASSPAGLGTGELFF,TGTGCCAGCAGCCCAGCGGGACTGGGAACCGGGGAGCTGTTTTTT
TRBV28,TRBJ2-7,NA,TRBD2,CASSSSVERWGSGSYEQYF,TGTGCCAGCAGTTCGAGTGTAGAACGATGGGGTAGCGGGAGTTACGAGCAGTACTTC
TRBV5-4,TRBJ2-7,NA,NA,CASSLEAGIYEQYF,TGTGCCAGCAGCTTGGAGGCGGGAATCTACGAGCAGTACTTC
TRBV4-1,TRBJ1-2,medium-sized,NA,CASSLSTVNYGYTF,TGCGCCAGCAGCCTATCGACAGTTAACTATGGCTACACCTTC
TRBV4-1,TRBJ1-6,NA,NA,CASSQDPGQYSPLHF,TGCGCCAGCAGCCAAGACCCGGGACAATATTCACCCCTCCACTTT
TRBV28,TRBJ2-7,few,TRBD2,CASAKERELYEQYF,TGTGCCAGCGCGAAAGAGCGGGAGTTATACGAGCAGTACTTC
TRBV5-1,TRBJ1-5,once,NA,CASSLGTLNQPQHF,TGCGCCAGCAGCTTGGGGACACTCAATCAGCCCCAGCATTTT
TRBV6-5,TRBJ1-6,once,TRBD1,CATPGQGFSPLHF,TGTGCCACCCCGGGACAGGGATTTTCACCCCTCCACTTT
TRBV28,TRBJ2-7,NA,TRBD1,CASSTTGEEQYF,TGTGCCAGCAGTACGACAGGGGAAGAGCAGTACTTC
TRBV4-1,TRBJ2-3,NA,NA,CASSHREKSTDTQYF,TGCGCCAGCAGCCACCGGGAGAAAAGCACAGATACGCAGTATTTT
TRBV19,TRBJ1-2,few,NA,CASSVGHRDGYTF,TGTGCCAGTTCGGTGGGACATAGGGATGGCTACACCTTC
TRBV30,TRBJ1-1,NA,TRBD1,CAWTRDRGNTEAFF,TGTGCCTGGACCCGGGACAGGGGGAACACTGAAGCTTTCTTT
TRBV5-1,TRBJ1-1,NA,TRBD1,CASSRTGLMNTEAFF,TGCGCCAGCAGCCGGACAGGGCTCATGAACACTGAAGCTTTCTTT
TRBV24-1,TRBJ1-2,once,NA,CATSDFSVTYGYTF,TGTGCCACCAGTGATTTTTCGGTTACCTATGGCTACACCTTC
TRBV10-3,TRBJ2-1,few,NA,CAVGLIEGGGEQFF,TGTGCCGTAGGCTTAATAGAAGGGGGAGGGGAGCAGTTCTTC
TRBV5-1,TRBJ2-1,NA,TRBD2,CASSFQAGTYNEQFF,TGCGCCAGCAGCTTCCAAGCGGGAACTTACAATGAGCAGTTCTTC
TRBV27,TRBJ2-7,NA,NA,CASTPSAGAPGEQYF,TGTGCCAGCACCCCTTCCGCGGGGGCTCCGGGTGAGCAGTACTTC
TRBV27,TRBJ2-1,NA,TRBD1,CASSPINFRDRKNNEQFF,TGTGCCAGCAGTCCCATCAACTTCCGGGACAGAAAAAACAATGAGCAGTTCTTC
TRBV3-1/TRBV3-2,TRBJ2-5,NA,NA,CASSQGLPTGPRETQYF,TGTGCCAGCAGCCAAGGGCTTCCGACAGGCCCTAGGGAGACCCAGTACTTC
TRBV29-1,TRBJ2-7,NA,NA,CSVSGPQLSYEQYF,TGCAGCGTGAGCGGACCCCAACTTTCCTACGAGCAGTACTTC
TRBV7-8,TRBJ1-1,few,NA,CASSLALQATEAFF,TGTGCCAGCAGCTTAGCCTTACAGGCTACTGAAGCTTTCTTT
TRBV19,TRBJ1-1,NA,NA,CASPPRGQPGNTEAFF,TGTGCCAGCCCCCCCCGAGGGCAACCGGGGAACACTGAAGCTTTCTTT
TRBV5-5,TRBJ2-1,NA,NA,CASSLVRVDEQFF,TGTGCCAGCAGCTTGGTCAGGGTGGATGAGCAGTTCTTC
TRBV10-3,TRBJ1-2,NA,TRBD1,CAISGRQGQGYTF,TGTGCCATCAGTGGCCGACAGGGCCAAGGCTACACCTTC
TRBV27,TRBJ1-1,NA,TRBD1,CASSPLLYDQLGQGALVKAFF,TGTGCCAGCAGTCCCCTCCTCTACGACCAACTCGGACAGGGGGCTTTGGTTAAAGCTTTCTTT
TRBV3-1/TRBV3-2,TRBJ2-5,NA,NA,CASSLLLGSQQETQYF,TGTGCCAGCAGCCTCCTTCTCGGGAGCCAACAAGAGACCCAGTACTTC